Sequencing of this T cell receptor (beta chain) was carried out in a study of shared clonotypes between healthy human individuals. Notes on the study in general: Enrolling few donors narrowed the genetic and exposure-history diversity that was represented. Naive subsets generally had larger estimated richness than memory subsets.

The DNA input per sorted-subset replicate PCR was roughly 0.2 ug, corresponding to some 27,000 T cell genomes. TCRdb's copy holds only in-frame clones and misses some; the assay was immunoSEQ multiplex PCR. The sample has about 1.5 million clones, roughly 98% seen once. The V gene's germline CDR1 is SGHTA and CDR2 FQGNSA. V gave up 3 bases and J gave up 8 bases; unmatched junction bases: 3. The CDR3 is made up of 13 amino acids. The sample holds one count of this clone. Its antigen is undetermined. This sequence originates from a man under 40 in good health. The chain recombines TRBV7-2 with TRBJ1-3, with 8 bases matching TRBD1. The sequenced material came from naive CD4+ T cells sorted from blood. Subset: CD45RA+ positively selected. CDR3 nucleotides: TGTGCCAGCAGCTTCAGACAGGGGTACACCATATATTTT. The encoded protein is CASSFRQGYTIYF.